This T cell receptor (beta chain) was sequenced in a study of identifying expanded T cells in peripheral blood. The V end was cut by 1 base, the J end by 2 bases, with 9 bases between. CDR3 size: 14 residues. Germline CDR1 is SGHVS and CDR2 is FNYEAQ. This clone was observed once. The repertoire was sequenced with immunoSEQ multiplex PCR; TCRdb's copy has only in-frame clones and lacks some. This table holds tens of thousands of clones, about 83% found once. This receptor was identified in a person aged 18 to 75 in good health. The J gene is TRBJ2-7, the V gene TRBV7-6; no firm D call. Sequenced sample: blood. The chain's CDR3 is CASSLGKGPYEQYF. CDR3 DNA sequence: TGTGCCAGCAGCTTAGGTAAAGGACCCTACGAGCAGTACTTC.